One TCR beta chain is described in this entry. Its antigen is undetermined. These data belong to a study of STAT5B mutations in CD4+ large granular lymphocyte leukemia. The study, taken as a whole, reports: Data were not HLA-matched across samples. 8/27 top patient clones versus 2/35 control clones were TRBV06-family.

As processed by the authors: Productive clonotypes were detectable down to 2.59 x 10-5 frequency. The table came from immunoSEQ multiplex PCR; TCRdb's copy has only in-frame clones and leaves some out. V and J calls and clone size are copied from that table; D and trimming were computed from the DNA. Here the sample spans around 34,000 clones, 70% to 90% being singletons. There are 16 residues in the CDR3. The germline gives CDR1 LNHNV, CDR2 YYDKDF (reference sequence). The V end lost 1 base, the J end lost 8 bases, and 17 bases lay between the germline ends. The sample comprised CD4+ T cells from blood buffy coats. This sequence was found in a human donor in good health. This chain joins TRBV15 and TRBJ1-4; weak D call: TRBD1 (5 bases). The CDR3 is CATSRGGSGTGEKLFF. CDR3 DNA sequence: TGTGCCACCAGCAGAGGGGGGTCGGGGACGGGCGAAAAACTGTTTTTT. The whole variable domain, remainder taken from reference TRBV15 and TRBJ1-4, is DAMVIQNPRYQVTQFGKPVTLSCSQTLNHNVMYWYQQKSSQAPKLLFHYYDKDFNNEADTPDNFQSRRPNTSFCFLDIRSPGLGDTAMYLCATSRGGSGTGEKLFFGSGTQLSVL.